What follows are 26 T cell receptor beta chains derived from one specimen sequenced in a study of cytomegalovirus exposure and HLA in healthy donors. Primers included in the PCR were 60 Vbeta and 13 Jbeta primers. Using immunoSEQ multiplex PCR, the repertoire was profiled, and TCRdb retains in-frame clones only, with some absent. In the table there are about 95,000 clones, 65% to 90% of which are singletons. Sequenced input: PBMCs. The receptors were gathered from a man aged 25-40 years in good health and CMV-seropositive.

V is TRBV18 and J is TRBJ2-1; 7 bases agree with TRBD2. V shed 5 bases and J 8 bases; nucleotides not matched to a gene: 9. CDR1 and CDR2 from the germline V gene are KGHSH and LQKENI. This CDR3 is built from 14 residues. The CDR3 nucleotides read TGTGCCAGCTCATACCTCCTGGGGGGGGATGAGCAGTTCTTC. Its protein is CASSYLLGGDEQFF.

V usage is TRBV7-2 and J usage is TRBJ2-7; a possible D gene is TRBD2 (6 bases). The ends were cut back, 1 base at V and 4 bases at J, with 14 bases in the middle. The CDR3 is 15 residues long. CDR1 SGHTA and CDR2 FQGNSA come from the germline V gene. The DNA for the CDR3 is TGTGCCAGCAGCTTAGGGATAGCGGAGGGGTACGAGCAGTACTTC. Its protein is CASSLGIAEGYEQYF.

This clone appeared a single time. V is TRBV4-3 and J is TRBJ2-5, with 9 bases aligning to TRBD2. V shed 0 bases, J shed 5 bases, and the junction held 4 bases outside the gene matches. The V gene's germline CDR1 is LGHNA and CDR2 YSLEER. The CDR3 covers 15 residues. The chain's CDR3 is CASSQDQLAGETQYF. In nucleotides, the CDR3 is TGCGCCAGCAGCCAAGATCAGCTAGCGGGGGAGACCCAGTACTTC.

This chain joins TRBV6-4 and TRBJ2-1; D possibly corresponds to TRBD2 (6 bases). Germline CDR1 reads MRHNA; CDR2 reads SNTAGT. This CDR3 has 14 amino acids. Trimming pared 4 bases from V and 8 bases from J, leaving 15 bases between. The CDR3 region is CASSAETSSDEQFF. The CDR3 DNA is TGTGCCAGCAGTGCCGAGACTAGTTCGGATGAGCAGTTCTTC.

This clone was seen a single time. The DNA for the CDR3 is TGTGCCTGGAGTGGGGGACAGGGGCTTAATGGAAACACCATATATTTT. As protein: CAWSGGQGLNGNTIYF. The rearrangement joins TRBV30 to TRBJ1-3, with 10 positions matching TRBD1. Trimming took 1 base from V and 3 from J; bases not matched to a gene: 6. CDR1 GTSNPN and CDR2 SVGIG come from the germline V gene (reference sequence). The CDR3 contains 16 residues. Full variable domain (missing parts from reference TRBV30 and TRBJ1-3): SQTIHQWPATLVQPVGSPLSLECTVEGTSNPNLYWYRQAAGRGLQLLFYSVGIGQISSEVPQNLSASRPQDRQFILSSKKLLLSDSGFYLCAWSGGQGLNGNTIYFGEGSWLTVV.

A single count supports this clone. The CDR3 region is CASSLSGYEQYF. The CDR3 DNA is TGTGCCAGCAGTTTATCGGGCTACGAGCAGTACTTC. This chain uses TRBV6-6 with TRBJ2-7; D unresolved. Trimming shortened V by 4 bases and J by 3 bases, and 7 bases separated the two germline ends. The germline V gene encodes CDR1 MNHNY and CDR2 SVGAGI (reference sequence). CDR3 length: 12 residues.

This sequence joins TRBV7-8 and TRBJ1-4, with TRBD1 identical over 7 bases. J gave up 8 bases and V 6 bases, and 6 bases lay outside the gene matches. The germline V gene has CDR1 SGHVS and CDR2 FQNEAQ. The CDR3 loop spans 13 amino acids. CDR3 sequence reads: CASSRGLTEKLFF. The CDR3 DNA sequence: TGTGCCAGCAGTAGGGGGCTTACGGAAAAACTGTTTTTT.

The CDR3 reads CASSTLGGQSNQPQHF. The DNA of the CDR3 is TGTGCCAGTAGTACCCTGGGGGGTCAGAGCAATCAGCCCCAGCATTTT. The chain carries TRBV19 and TRBJ1-5; possible D gene TRBD1, 5 bases. The CDR3 runs 16 residues. Germline lookup yields CDR1 LNHDA and CDR2 SQIVND (reference sequence). V was clipped by 4 bases and J by 1 base, with 14 bases between them.

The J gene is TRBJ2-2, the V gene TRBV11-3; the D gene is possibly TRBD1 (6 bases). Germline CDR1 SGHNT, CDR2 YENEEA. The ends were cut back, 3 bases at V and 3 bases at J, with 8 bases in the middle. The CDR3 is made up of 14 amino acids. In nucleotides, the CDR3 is TGTGCCAGCAGCTTTCACAGGGACACCGGGGAGCTGTTTTTT. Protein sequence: CASSFHRDTGELFF.

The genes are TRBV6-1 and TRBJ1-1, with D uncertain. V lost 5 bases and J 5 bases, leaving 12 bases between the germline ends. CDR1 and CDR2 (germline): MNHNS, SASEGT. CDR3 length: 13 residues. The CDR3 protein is CASSPGPRTEAFF. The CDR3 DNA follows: TGTGCCAGCAGTCCGGGTCCTCGGACTGAAGCTTTCTTT.

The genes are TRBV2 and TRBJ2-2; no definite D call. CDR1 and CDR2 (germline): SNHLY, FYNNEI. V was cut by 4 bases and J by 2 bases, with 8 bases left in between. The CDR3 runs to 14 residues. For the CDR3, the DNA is TGTGCCAGCAGTGTGGCTCCAAACACCGGGGAGCTGTTTTTT. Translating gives CASSVAPNTGELFF.

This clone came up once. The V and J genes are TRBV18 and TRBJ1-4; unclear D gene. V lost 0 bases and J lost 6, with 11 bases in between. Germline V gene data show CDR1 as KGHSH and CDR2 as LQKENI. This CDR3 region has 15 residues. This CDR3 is CASSPPEQRDEKLFF. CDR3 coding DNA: TGTGCCAGCTCACCACCGGAACAGAGGGATGAAAAACTGTTTTTT.

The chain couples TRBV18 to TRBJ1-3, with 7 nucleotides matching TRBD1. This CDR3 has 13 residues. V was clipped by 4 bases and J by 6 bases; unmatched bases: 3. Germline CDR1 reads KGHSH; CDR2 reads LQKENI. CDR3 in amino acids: CASSRQGSNTIYF. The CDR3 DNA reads TGTGCCAGCTCACGACAGGGCTCAAACACCATATATTTT.

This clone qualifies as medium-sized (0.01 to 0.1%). In nucleotides, the CDR3 is TGTGCCAGCACCCCTGGGGGGGGAGCTTTCTTT. Protein product: CASTPGGGAFF. This chain joins TRBV6-6 and TRBJ1-1, with TRBD1 as a possible D gene (5 bases). This CDR3 region has 11 residues. V shed 7 bases and J shed 10 bases, with 13 bases lying between them. The germline V gene has CDR1 MNHNY and CDR2 SVGAGI (reference sequence).

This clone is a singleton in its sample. CDR3 region: CASSVGTSGGDLQYF. The CDR3 DNA follows: TGTGCCAGCAGCGTAGGGACTAGCGGAGGGGATTTGCAGTACTTC. The rearrangement joins TRBV9 to TRBJ2-5; 10 nucleotides match TRBD2. From germline, CDR1 is SGDLS and CDR2 YYNGEE. This CDR3 is 15 amino acids long. With V trimmed by 0 bases and J by 11 bases, 10 bases remained unmatched. Full variable domain (rest looked up from reference TRBV9 and TRBJ2-5): DSGVTQTPKHLITATGQRVTLRCSPRSGDLSVYWYQQSLDQGLQFLIQYYNGEERAKGNILERFSAQQFPDLHSELNLSSLELGDSALYFCASSVGTSGGDLQYFGPGTRLLVL.

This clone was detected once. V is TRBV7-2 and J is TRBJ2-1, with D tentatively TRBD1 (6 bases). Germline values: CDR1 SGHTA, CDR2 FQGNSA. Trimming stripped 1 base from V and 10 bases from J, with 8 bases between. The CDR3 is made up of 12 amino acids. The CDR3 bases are TGTGCCAGCAGCTTAGAACAGGGCGAGCAGTTCTTC. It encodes CASSLEQGEQFF.

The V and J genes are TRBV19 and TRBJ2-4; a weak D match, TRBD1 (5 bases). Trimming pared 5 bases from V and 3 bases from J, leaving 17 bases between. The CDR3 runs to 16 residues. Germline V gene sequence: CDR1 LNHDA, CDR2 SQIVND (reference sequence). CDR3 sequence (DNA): TGTGCCAGTAGTCCTCCGACAGCCACAAACAAAAACATTCAGTACTTC. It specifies CASSPPTATNKNIQYF.

Written as DNA, the CDR3 is TGTGCCAGCAGCCTATCTTTGCGGGACTATCCGAGCTCCTACAATGAGCAGTTCTTC. Residues: CASSLSLRDYPSSYNEQFF. The chain is built from TRBV27 and TRBJ2-1; 7 positions match TRBD2. Germline CDR1 reads MNHEY; CDR2 reads SMNVEV (reference sequence). The CDR3 is 19 residues long. J was trimmed by 0 bases and V by 6 bases; bases with no gene match: 17.

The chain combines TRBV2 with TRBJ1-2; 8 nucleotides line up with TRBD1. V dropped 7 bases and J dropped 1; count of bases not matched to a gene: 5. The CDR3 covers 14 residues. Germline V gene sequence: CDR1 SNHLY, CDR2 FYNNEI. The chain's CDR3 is CASTPDRVNYGYTF. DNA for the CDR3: TGTGCCAGCACCCCGGACAGGGTTAACTATGGCTACACCTTC.

In DNA form, the CDR3 reads TGTGCCAGCAGGTCTAGCGGGAGCGAGCAGTACTTC. Its translation is CASRSSGSEQYF. The V call is TRBV27, the J call TRBJ2-7; 10 bases align to TRBD2. Per germline, CDR1 MNHEY and CDR2 SMNVEV (reference sequence). V lost 6 bases to trimming and J lost 6 bases; unmatched junction nucleotides: 2. This CDR3 has 12 amino acids.

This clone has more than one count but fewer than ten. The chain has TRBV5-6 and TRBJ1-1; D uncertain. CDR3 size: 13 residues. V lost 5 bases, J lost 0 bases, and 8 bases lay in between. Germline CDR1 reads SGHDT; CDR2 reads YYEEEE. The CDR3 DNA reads TGTGCCAGCAGGTTACACATGAACACTGAAGCTTTCTTT. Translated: CASRLHMNTEAFF.

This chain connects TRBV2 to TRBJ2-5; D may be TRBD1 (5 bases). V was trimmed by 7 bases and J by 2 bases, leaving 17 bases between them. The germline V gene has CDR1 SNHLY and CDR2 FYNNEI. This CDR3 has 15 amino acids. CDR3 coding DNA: TGTGCCAGCATCTCGCAGGGCGCGGAACAAGAGACCCAGTACTTC. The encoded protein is CASISQGAEQETQYF.

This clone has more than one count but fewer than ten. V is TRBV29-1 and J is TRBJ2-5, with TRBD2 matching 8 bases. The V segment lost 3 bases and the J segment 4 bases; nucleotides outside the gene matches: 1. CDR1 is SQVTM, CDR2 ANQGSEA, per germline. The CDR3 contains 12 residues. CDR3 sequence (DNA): TGCAGCGTTGACCGGGGGGGAGAGACCCAGTACTTC. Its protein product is CSVDRGGETQYF.

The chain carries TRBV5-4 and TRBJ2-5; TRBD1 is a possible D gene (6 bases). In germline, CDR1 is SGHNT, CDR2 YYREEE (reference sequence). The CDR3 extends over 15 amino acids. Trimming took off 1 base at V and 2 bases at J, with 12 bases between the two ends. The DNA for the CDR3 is TGTGCCAGCAGCTTGTACAGGGTAACACAAGAGACCCAGTACTTC. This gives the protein CASSLYRVTQETQYF.

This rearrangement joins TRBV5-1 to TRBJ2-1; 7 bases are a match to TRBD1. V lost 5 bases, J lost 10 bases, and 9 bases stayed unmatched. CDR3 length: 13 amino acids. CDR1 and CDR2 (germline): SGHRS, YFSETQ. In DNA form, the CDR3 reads TGCGCCAGCAGGAATACAGGGGCCCAAGAGCAGTTCTTC. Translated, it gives CASRNTGAQEQFF. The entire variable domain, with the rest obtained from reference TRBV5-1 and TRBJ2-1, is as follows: KAGVTQTPRYLIKTRGQQVTLSCSPISGHRSVSWYQQTPGQGLQFLFEYFSETQRNKGNFPGRFSGRQFSNSRSEMNVSTLELGDSALYLCASRNTGAQEQFFGPGTRLTVL.

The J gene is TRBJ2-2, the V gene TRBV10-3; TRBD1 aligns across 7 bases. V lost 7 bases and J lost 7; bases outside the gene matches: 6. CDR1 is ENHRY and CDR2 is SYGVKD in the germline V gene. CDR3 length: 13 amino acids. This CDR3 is CAITGQVNGELFF. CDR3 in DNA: TGTGCCATCACCGGACAGGTCAACGGGGAGCTGTTTTTT.